Sequencing of this TCR beta chain was carried out in a study of blood T cell repertoires in COVID-19. Study at large: Sites across the United States, Italy and Spain contributed samples from acute and convalescent COVID-19. Sample material is recorded as cDNA or gDNA derived from T cells, B-cell-depleted T cells, or PBMCs.

In the source study's methods: Nucleated cell number was recorded as an estimate derived from reference gene primer amplification. TCRdb's table, derived via immunoSEQ multiplex PCR, lists solely in-frame clones and lacks some. V and J calls and clone size are copied from that table; D and trimming were computed from the DNA. The repertoire consists of some 230,000 clones, with about 80% occurring once and the leading ten covering approximately 2.5%. Germline CDR1 and CDR2: SGHRS and YFSETQ. V was shortened by 1 base and J by 0 bases, with 7 bases between the two germline ends. CDR3 length: 15 residues.

V and J are TRBV5-1 and TRBJ2-2, with D possibly being TRBD1 (5 bases). The sample was peripheral blood. The TCR originated in a woman aged 55-69 years with acute or convalescent COVID-19. CDR3 protein: CASSLTQANTGELFF. CDR3 DNA sequence: TGCGCCAGCAGCTTGACACAGGCGAACACCGGGGAGCTGTTTTTT.